These 4 T cell receptor beta chains originate from one sample sequenced in a study of CD8 T cells in ankylosing spondylitis. Regarding the study as a whole: For ankylosing spondylitis blood, a TCR beta motif of eight or nine highly homologous variants appeared characteristic.

TCRdb called the 5' RACE reads again in MiXCR, with one record for every CDR3 protein. The sample has about 210,000 distinct CDR3 sequences, about 7% seen once; the top ten hold approximately 15%. These receptors are not linked to any known antigen. The material sequenced was blood, either unsorted or a sorted T cell fraction (not recorded which). Receptors originate from a male donor with ankylosing spondylitis.

This clonotype was counted many times. The gene calls are TRBV6-2 or TRBV6-3 and TRBJ1-1; D possibly corresponds to TRBD1 (6 bases). V lost 5 bases to trimming and J lost 1 base, with 17 bases between them. CDR1 and CDR2 from the germline V gene are MNHEY and SVGEGT. The CDR3 sequence is 16 residues long. The CDR3 here is CASSNIQGSWNTEAFF. For the CDR3, the DNA is TGTGCCAGCAGTAACATCCAGGGGTCTTGGAACACTGAAGCTTTCTTT.

Ten or more counts support this clonotype. The chain uses TRBV6-2 or TRBV6-3 and TRBJ2-3; 8 nucleotides align to TRBD2. Germline V gene data show CDR1 as MNHEY and CDR2 as SVGEGT. This CDR3 spans 16 amino acids. V was clipped by 4 bases and J by 7 bases; unmatched bases: 13. The CDR3 loop reads CASSSLSAGVSYTQYF. The CDR3 DNA is TGTGCCAGCAGTTCCCTGTCAGCGGGAGTGTCATATACGCAGTATTTT.

This chain uses TRBV7-6 with TRBJ2-7; TRBD1 aligns across 8 bases. Germline V gene data show CDR1 as SGHVS and CDR2 as FNYEAQ. V was pared by 5 bases and J by 2 bases, with 11 bases of the junction left unmatched. The CDR3 extends over 16 amino acids. The CDR3 sequence is CASSPDSGTGAYEQYF. The DNA of the CDR3 is TGTGCCAGCAGCCCGGACTCCGGGACAGGAGCCTACGAGCAGTACTTC.

In this sample, this clonotype turned up many times. This sequence joins TRBV5-5 and TRBJ1-2, with 8 bases that match TRBD1. After removal of 4 bases from V and 3 bases from J, the junction contained 2 bases not matched to a gene. This CDR3 region has 13 residues. CDR1 and CDR2 from the germline V gene are SGHKS and YYEKEE (reference sequence). This CDR3 is CASSPTGDYGYTF. The DNA of the CDR3 is TGTGCCAGCAGCCCGACAGGGGACTATGGCTACACCTTC.